This T cell receptor beta chain was sequenced in a study of cytomegalovirus exposure and HLA in healthy donors. Sequencing used immunoSEQ multiplex PCR; TCRdb keeps in-frame clones, though not all of them. The table records about 150,000 clones, about 91% of them present only once. The CDR3 is made up of 16 amino acids. In germline, CDR1 is SGHRS, CDR2 YFSETQ. V was shortened by 0 bases and J by 5 bases, with 12 bases between the two germline ends. It was the 120-subject validation cohort, separate from the roughly 700-subject first cohort, to which the donors belonged. The rearrangement uses TRBV5-1 and TRBJ1-6, with D maybe TRBD1 (6 bases). The sequencing sample was made of PBMCs. The receptor was isolated from a man aged 18 to 29 in good health and CMV-seropositive. The CDR3 here is CASSLGQAKDNSPLHF. The CDR3 DNA sequence: TGCGCCAGCAGCTTGGGACAGGCTAAAGATAATTCACCCCTCCACTTT.